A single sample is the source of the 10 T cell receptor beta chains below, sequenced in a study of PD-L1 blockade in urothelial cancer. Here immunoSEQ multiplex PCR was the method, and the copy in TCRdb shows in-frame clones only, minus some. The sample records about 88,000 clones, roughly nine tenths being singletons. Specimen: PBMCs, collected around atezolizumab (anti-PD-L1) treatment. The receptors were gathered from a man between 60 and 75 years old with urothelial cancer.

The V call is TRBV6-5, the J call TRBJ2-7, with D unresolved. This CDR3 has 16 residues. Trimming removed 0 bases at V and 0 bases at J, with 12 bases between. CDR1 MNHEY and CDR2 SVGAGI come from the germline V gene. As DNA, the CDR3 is TGTGCCAGCAGTTACTCTTCATCGCACTCCTCCTACGAGCAGTACTTC. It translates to CASSYSSSHSSYEQYF.

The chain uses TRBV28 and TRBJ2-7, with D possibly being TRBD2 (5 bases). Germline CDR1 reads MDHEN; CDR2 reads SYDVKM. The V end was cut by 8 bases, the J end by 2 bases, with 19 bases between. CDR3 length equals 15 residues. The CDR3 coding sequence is TGTGCCAGCTACTCCTACGGAGGACGGACCTACGAGCAGTACTTC. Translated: CASYSYGGRTYEQYF.

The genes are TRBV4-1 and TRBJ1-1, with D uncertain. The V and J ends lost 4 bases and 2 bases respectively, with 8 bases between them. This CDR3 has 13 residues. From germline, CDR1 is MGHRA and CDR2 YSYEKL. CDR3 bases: TGCGCCAGCAGCCGTGAACAAAACACTGAAGCTTTCTTT. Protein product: CASSREQNTEAFF.

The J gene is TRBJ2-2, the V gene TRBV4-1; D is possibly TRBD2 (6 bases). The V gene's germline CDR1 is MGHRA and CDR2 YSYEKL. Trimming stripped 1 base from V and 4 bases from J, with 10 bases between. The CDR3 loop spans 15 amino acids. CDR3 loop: CASSQVLGGTGELFF. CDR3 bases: TGCGCCAGCAGCCAAGTTTTGGGAGGCACCGGGGAGCTGTTTTTT.

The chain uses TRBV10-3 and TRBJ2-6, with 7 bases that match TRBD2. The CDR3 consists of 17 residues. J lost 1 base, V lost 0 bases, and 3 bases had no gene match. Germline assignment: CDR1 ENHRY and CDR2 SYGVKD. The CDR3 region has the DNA TGTGCCATCAGTGAGTCGTGGGGGGGGTCTGGGGCCAACGTCCTGACTTTC. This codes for CAISESWGGSGANVLTF.

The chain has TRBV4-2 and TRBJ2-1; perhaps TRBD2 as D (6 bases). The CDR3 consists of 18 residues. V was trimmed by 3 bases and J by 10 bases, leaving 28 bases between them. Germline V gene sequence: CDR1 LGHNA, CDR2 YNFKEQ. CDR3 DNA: TGTGCCAGCAGCCAGTACGTGGGGGGACCCCCAATCGACTCGGAGCAGTTCTTC. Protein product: CASSQYVGGPPIDSEQFF.

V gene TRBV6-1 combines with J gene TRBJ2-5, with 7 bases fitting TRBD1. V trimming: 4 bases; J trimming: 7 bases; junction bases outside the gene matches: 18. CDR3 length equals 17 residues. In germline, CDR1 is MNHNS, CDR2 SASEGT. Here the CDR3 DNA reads TGTGCCAGCAGTGTTAACAGGGGTCGGGAATATGTAGGGACCCAGTACTTC. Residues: CASSVNRGREYVGTQYF.

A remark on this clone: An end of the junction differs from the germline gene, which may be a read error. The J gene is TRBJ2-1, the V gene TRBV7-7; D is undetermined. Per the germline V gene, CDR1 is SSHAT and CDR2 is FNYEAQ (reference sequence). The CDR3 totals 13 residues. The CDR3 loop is CASSLSKDNEQFF. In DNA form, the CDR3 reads TGTGCTAGCAGCCTAAGCAAAGACAATGAGCAGTTCTTC.

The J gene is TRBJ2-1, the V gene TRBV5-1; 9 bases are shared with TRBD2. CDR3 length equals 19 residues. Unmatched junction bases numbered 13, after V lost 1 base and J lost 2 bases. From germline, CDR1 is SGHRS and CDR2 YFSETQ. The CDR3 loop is CASSLFAGGPLSPYNEQFF. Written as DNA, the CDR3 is TGCGCCAGCAGCTTGTTTGCGGGAGGGCCTTTGTCCCCCTACAATGAGCAGTTCTTC.

CDR3 DNA: TGTGCCAGCAGCTTAGTGGCGGGGGGCCCCTATTTTGAGCAGTACTTC. This codes for CASSLVAGGPYFEQYF. V and J are TRBV7-2 and TRBJ2-7; 8 bases line up with TRBD2. The CDR3 contains 16 residues. Germline V CDR1 and CDR2: SGHTA, FQGNSA. V dropped 1 base and J dropped 7; count of bases not matched to a gene: 12. The variable domain in full, with the rest retrieved from reference TRBV7-2 and TRBJ2-7, is GAGVSQSPSNKVTEKGKDVELRCDPISGHTALYWYRQSLGQGLEFLIYFQGNSAPDKSGLPSDRFSAERTGGSVSTLTIQRTQQEDSAVYLCASSLVAGGPYFEQYFGPGTRLTVT.